One and the same sample provided the 25 T cell receptor beta chains below, sequenced in a study of shared clonotypes between healthy human individuals. Measured with immunoSEQ multiplex PCR; TCRdb has only the in-frame clones, and not every one. The data hold approximately 240,000 clones, with 50% to 75% observed a single time. Sequencing input: memory CD4+ T cells sorted from blood. The subset was: CD45RA-negative fraction. The source is a man aged 30-40 years in good health.

This chain uses TRBV5-4 with TRBJ1-4; possibly TRBD1 for D (5 bases). The CDR3 consists of 16 residues. Trimming cost V 4 bases and J 0 bases, with 13 bases left between them. Germline CDR1 and CDR2: SGHNT and YYREEE (reference sequence). In nucleotides, the CDR3 is TGTGCCAGCAGCCAAGGGGTTGGAGCAACTAATGAAAAACTGTTTTTT. Protein sequence: CASSQGVGATNEKLFF.

The chain is built from TRBV7-6 and TRBJ1-1; 7 bases are a match to TRBD1. The CDR3 has 14 residues. The junction had 7 bases not matched to a gene; V was cut back by 3 bases and J by 6 bases. Germline lookup yields CDR1 SGHVS and CDR2 FNYEAQ. The CDR3 DNA reads TGTGCCAGCAGCTTGGCGACAGGGACCCCTGAAGCTTTCTTT. It yields the protein CASSLATGTPEAFF.

This clone was counted a few times. The J gene is TRBJ2-7, the V gene TRBV11-2; D remains unclear. The germline V gene encodes CDR1 SGHAT and CDR2 FQNNGV. The V end lost 1 base, the J end lost 6 bases, and 13 bases lay between the germline ends. The CDR3 loop spans 14 amino acids. The CDR3 nucleotides are TGTGCCAGCAGCTTAGTCGGGCGCTCGGGCGAGCAGTACTTC. This encodes CASSLVGRSGEQYF. The full variable domain, with the rest looked up from reference TRBV11-2 and TRBJ2-7, is EAGVAQSPRYKIIEKRQSVAFWCNPISGHATLYWYQQILGQGPKLLIQFQNNGVVDDSQLPKDRFSAERLKGVDSTLKIQPAKLEDSAVYLCASSLVGRSGEQYFGPGTRLTVT.

This chain joins TRBV18 and TRBJ2-1, with D perhaps TRBD1 or TRBD2 (6 bases each). Trimming took 6 bases from V and 8 from J, leaving 26 bases between them. This CDR3 contains 17 residues. In germline, CDR1 is KGHSH, CDR2 LQKENI. This CDR3 is CASSYGSGARIVYEQFF. In nucleotides, the CDR3 is TGTGCCAGCTCGTACGGGTCGGGGGCCCGGATCGTCTATGAGCAGTTCTTC.

The genes are TRBV2 and TRBJ1-2; unclear D gene. Germline V gives CDR1 SNHLY, CDR2 FYNNEI. This CDR3 spans 13 amino acids. With 6 bases removed from V and 1 base from J, the gap between germline ends came to 9 bases. The CDR3 protein is CASREDFNYGYTF. CDR3 sequence (DNA): TGTGCCAGCAGGGAGGATTTTAACTATGGCTACACCTTC.

This clone was counted between two and nine times. The V and J genes are TRBV5-1 and TRBJ2-7; TRBD1 is a possible D gene (6 bases). This CDR3 region has 12 residues. Trimming shortened V by 4 bases and J by 7 bases, and 12 bases separated the two germline ends. Germline-derived CDR1 and CDR2 are SGHRS and YFSETQ. The DNA of the CDR3 is TGCGCCAGCAGCCCCCAGGGGATGGAGCAGTACTTC. It specifies CASSPQGMEQYF. The variable domain in full, completed from reference TRBV5-1 and TRBJ2-7, reads KAGVTQTPRYLIKTRGQQVTLSCSPISGHRSVSWYQQTPGQGLQFLFEYFSETQRNKGNFPGRFSGRQFSNSRSEMNVSTLELGDSALYLCASSPQGMEQYFGPGTRLTVT.

The chain is built from TRBV4-3 and TRBJ1-2; TRBD1 is a possible D gene (5 bases). Trimming took 1 base from V and 8 from J, leaving 11 bases between them. CDR1 and CDR2 from the germline V gene are LGHNA and YSLEER. CDR3 size: 13 residues. The CDR3 bases are TGCGCCAGCAGCCAAGCGGGGGGGTCCGGCTACACCTTC. It yields the protein CASSQAGGSGYTF.

Details on this clone: This may be a read error: a much more frequent sequence differs by one nucleotide. Other DNA sequences within the sample encode an identical CDR3. The gene calls are TRBV2 and TRBJ1-5, with 8 bases identical to TRBD1. The CDR3 consists of 14 residues. In germline, CDR1 is SNHLY, CDR2 FYNNEI. Unmatched junction bases numbered 2, after V lost 5 bases and J lost 2 bases. The CDR3: CASSLDRGNQPQHF. Here the CDR3 DNA reads TGTGCCAGCAGTTTGGACAGGGGCAATCAGCCCCAGCATTTT.

The chain employs TRBV7-8 and TRBJ1-3, with 9 nucleotides matching TRBD1. The V gene's germline CDR1 is SGHVS and CDR2 FQNEAQ. This CDR3 comprises 15 residues. J was trimmed by 5 bases and V by 1 base; bases with no gene match: 3. DNA for the CDR3: TGTGCCAGCAGCTTAGGACAGGGGGAAAGAAACACCATATATTTT. This gives the protein CASSLGQGERNTIYF.

The chain combines TRBV19 with TRBJ1-1, with D unresolved. Trimming left V 3 bases short and J 7 bases short, with 18 bases between. This CDR3 comprises 15 residues. The germline V gene has CDR1 LNHDA and CDR2 SQIVND (reference sequence). The CDR3 nucleotides read TGTGCCAGTAGTATTCGGTGGAGGAAATCCCATGAAGCTTTCTTT. It encodes CASSIRWRKSHEAFF.

This clone was seen once. The chain is built from TRBV7-2 and TRBJ2-1, with TRBD2 identical over 8 bases. The CDR3 runs to 14 residues. J gave up 6 bases and V 3 bases, and 4 bases lay outside the gene matches. Looked up from germline, CDR1 is SGHTA and CDR2 is FQGNSA. Written as DNA, the CDR3 is TGTGCCAGCAGCTTCCGTAGCGGGGTCAATGAGCAGTTCTTC. Translation gives CASSFRSGVNEQFF.

This clone turned up a few times. The rearrangement joins TRBV4-1 to TRBJ2-5; maybe TRBD1 (6 bases). Trimming removed 5 bases from V and 2 bases from J, with 12 bases in between. The germline V gene has CDR1 MGHRA and CDR2 YSYEKL. The CDR3 has 14 residues. The CDR3 DNA sequence: TGCGCCAGCAGCAAACAGGGCCCACAAGAGACCCAGTACTTC. Residues: CASSKQGPQETQYF.

V gene TRBV14 combines with J gene TRBJ2-5, with 8 bases that match TRBD2. Germline V CDR1 and CDR2: SGHDN, FVKESK. J lost 5 bases, V lost 4 bases, and 12 bases had no gene match. CDR3 size: 16 residues. The CDR3 DNA reads as TGTGCCAGCAGCCCCCCCCCTCGGACGGGAGGGGAGACCCAGTACTTC. Translation: CASSPPPRTGGETQYF.

The V gene is TRBV5-1, the J gene TRBJ2-2; 7 bases fit TRBD1. Looked up from germline, CDR1 is SGHRS and CDR2 is YFSETQ. The CDR3 contains 15 residues. Trimming took 1 base from V and 6 from J; bases not matched to a gene: 6. The CDR3 here is CASSLKGASAGELFF. CDR3 DNA sequence: TGCGCCAGCAGCTTGAAGGGGGCATCAGCCGGGGAGCTGTTTTTT.

The chain employs TRBV11-3 and TRBJ2-1; D remains ambiguous. Germline CDR1 is SGHNT and CDR2 is YENEEA. The ends were cut back, 5 bases at V and 16 bases at J, with 12 bases in the middle. This CDR3 has 10 residues. The CDR3 DNA reads TGTGCCAGCAGCCTTCGAGTCGTTTTCTTC. Residues: CASSLRVVFF.

This clone was counted a single time. The CDR3 loop reads CASRDPSGSGYEQFF. Here the CDR3 DNA reads TGCGCCTCTCGAGACCCCAGCGGGAGTGGTTATGAGCAGTTCTTC. The chain employs TRBV5-1 and TRBJ2-1; 8 positions match TRBD2. CDR1 is SGHRS and CDR2 is YFSETQ in the germline V gene. Trimming at V came to 10 bases and at J to 8 bases, leaving 17 bases not matched to a gene. The CDR3 consists of 15 residues.

The gene calls are TRBV6-1 and TRBJ2-7, with 10 bases lining up with TRBD1. The trim removed 4 bases at V and 3 bases at J, leaving 6 bases unmatched. The CDR3 is made up of 15 amino acids. The germline V gene has CDR1 MNHNS and CDR2 SASEGT. DNA for the CDR3: TGTGCCAGCAGTGCCGGGACAGGGGCGTTCTACGAGCAGTACTTC. Amino acids: CASSAGTGAFYEQYF.

This chain uses TRBV7-8 with TRBJ2-7; a weak D match, TRBD2 (5 bases). Per germline, CDR1 SGHVS and CDR2 FQNEAQ. V dropped 5 bases and J dropped 1 base, with 12 bases sitting between them. This CDR3 is 14 amino acids long. This CDR3 is CASSKDPGSYEQYF. The CDR3 DNA reads TGTGCCAGCAGCAAGGATCCGGGGTCCTACGAGCAGTACTTC.

The chain combines TRBV15 with TRBJ2-2, with 9 bases identical to TRBD2. With 6 bases clipped from V and 3 bases from J, the junction kept 17 bases outside the gene matches. The CDR3 length is 19 residues. Germline V lookup: CDR1 LNHNV, CDR2 YYDKDF (reference sequence). The CDR3 spells CATRGRTGLTSGYTGELFF. The CDR3 region has the DNA TGTGCCACCAGAGGGCGGACGGGCTTGACTAGCGGATACACCGGGGAGCTGTTTTTT.

The chain recombines TRBV5-1 with TRBJ2-1; D unresolved. CDR1 is SGHRS and CDR2 is YFSETQ in the germline V gene. The length of the CDR3 is 14 residues. V lost 6 bases and J lost 5, with 15 bases in between. This CDR3 is CASKSRSSNNEQFF. In nucleotides, the CDR3 is TGCGCCAGCAAGTCTAGATCGTCAAACAATGAGCAGTTCTTC.

The CDR3 reads CASSLITESYNEQFF. CDR3 nucleotides: TGCGCCAGCAGCTTGATTACAGAGAGTTACAATGAGCAGTTCTTC. The chain uses TRBV5-1 and TRBJ2-1, with unresolved D. Between the trimmed V and J ends, which lost 1 base and 4 bases, there was a span of 12 bases. Germline assignment: CDR1 SGHRS and CDR2 YFSETQ. The CDR3 is made up of 15 amino acids.

The chain links TRBV5-4 to TRBJ2-7, with 7 bases identical to TRBD2. The CDR3 consists of 14 residues. The ends lost 4 bases at V and 4 bases at J; junction bases unmatched: 8. Germline V CDR1 and CDR2: SGHNT, YYREEE (reference sequence). CDR3 DNA sequence: TGTGCCAGCAGCGCGGGAGAGGCTCTGTACGAGCAGTACTTC. This translates into CASSAGEALYEQYF.

This clone was detected ten times or more. This chain connects TRBV15 to TRBJ2-7; tentative D call: TRBD2 (6 bases). The CDR3 extends over 18 amino acids. V lost 0 bases and J lost 2, with 20 bases in between. The V gene's germline CDR1 is LNHNV and CDR2 YYDKDF (reference sequence). In DNA form, the CDR3 reads TGTGCCACCAGCAGAGATAGGTCCTTGGGCGGGATGACCTACGAGCAGTACTTC. It is translated as CATSRDRSLGGMTYEQYF. Full variable domain (remainder filled in from reference TRBV15 and TRBJ2-7): DAMVIQNPRYQVTQFGKPVTLSCSQTLNHNVMYWYQQKSSQAPKLLFHYYDKDFNNEADTPDNFQSRRPNTSFCFLDIRSPGLGDTAMYLCATSRDRSLGGMTYEQYFGPGTRLTVT.

This clone was seen at least ten times. Sequence at one end of the junction differs from germline and may be a read error. This chain uses TRBV7-7 with TRBJ2-1; TRBD2 agrees at 7 bases. The CDR3 totals 13 residues. Per germline, CDR1 SSHAT and CDR2 FNYEAQ (reference sequence). The CDR3, as DNA: TGTGCTAGCAGCTTAGCGGGTGACAATGAGCAGTTCTTC. It codes for CASSLAGDNEQFF.

The sample holds a few counts of this clone. The rearrangement uses TRBV28 and TRBJ2-3; D may be TRBD1 (6 bases). CDR3 length: 13 amino acids. CDR1 MDHEN and CDR2 SYDVKM come from the germline V gene. The V and J ends lost 8 bases and 2 bases respectively, with 11 bases between them. The CDR3 DNA reads TGTGCCAGCCTGGACAGTCTCACAGATACGCAGTATTTT. Translated: CASLDSLTDTQYF.